The source of this T cell receptor (beta chain) is a study of blood T cell repertoires in COVID-19. Study as a whole: Sample material is recorded as cDNA or gDNA derived from T cells, B-cell-depleted T cells, or PBMCs.

Sequenced by immunoSEQ multiplex PCR; TCRdb stores in-frame clones only, minus some. There are tens of thousands of clones in the sample; 75% to 90% occur only once, and around 3% lies in the top ten. CDR1 is ENHRY, CDR2 SYGVKD, per germline. The V gene lost 7 bases and the J gene lost 1 base, with 13 bases spanning the gap. This CDR3 comprises 14 residues. The J gene is TRBJ1-2, the V gene TRBV10-3, with D maybe TRBD1 (5 bases). The clonotype was recovered from a woman in her forties or fifties with active or convalescent COVID-19. The sequencing input was peripheral blood. Here the CDR3 reads CAIKATQDNYGYTF. CDR3 nucleotide sequence: TGTGCCATCAAGGCAACACAGGATAACTATGGCTACACCTTC.